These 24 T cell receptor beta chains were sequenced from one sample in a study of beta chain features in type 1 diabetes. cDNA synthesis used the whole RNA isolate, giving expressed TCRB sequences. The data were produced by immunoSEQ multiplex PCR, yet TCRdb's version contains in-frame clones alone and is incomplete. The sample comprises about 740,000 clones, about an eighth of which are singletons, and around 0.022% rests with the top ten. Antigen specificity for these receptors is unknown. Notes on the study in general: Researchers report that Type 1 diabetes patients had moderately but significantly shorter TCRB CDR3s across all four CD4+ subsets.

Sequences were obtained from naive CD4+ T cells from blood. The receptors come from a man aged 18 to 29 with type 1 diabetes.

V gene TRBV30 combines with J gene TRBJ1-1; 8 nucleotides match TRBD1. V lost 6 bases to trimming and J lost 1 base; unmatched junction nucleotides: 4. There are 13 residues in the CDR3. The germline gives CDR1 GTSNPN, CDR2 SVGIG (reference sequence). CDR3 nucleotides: TGTGCCTGTACGGGACAGGCGAACACTGAAGCTTTCTTT. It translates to CACTGQANTEAFF.

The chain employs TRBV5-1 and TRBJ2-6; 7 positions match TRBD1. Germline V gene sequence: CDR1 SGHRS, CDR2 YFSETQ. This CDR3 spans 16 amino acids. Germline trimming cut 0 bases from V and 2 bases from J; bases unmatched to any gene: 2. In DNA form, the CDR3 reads TGCGCCAGCAGCTTGGGTGGACAGGCTGGGGCCAACGTCCTGACTTTC. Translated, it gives CASSLGGQAGANVLTF.

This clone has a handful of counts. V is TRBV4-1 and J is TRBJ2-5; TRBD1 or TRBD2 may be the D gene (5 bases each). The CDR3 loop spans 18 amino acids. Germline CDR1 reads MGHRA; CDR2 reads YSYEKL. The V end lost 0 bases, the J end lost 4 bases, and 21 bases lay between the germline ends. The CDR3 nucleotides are TGCGCCAGCAGCCAAGATTTAGGGTCAGGGACGAATCGAGAGACCCAGTACTTC. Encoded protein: CASSQDLGSGTNRETQYF.

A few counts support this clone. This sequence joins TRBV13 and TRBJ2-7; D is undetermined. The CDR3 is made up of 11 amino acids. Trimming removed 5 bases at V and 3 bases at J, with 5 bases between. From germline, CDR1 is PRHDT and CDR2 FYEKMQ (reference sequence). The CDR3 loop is CASSLNYEQYF. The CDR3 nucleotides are TGTGCCAGCAGCCTTAACTACGAGCAGTACTTC.

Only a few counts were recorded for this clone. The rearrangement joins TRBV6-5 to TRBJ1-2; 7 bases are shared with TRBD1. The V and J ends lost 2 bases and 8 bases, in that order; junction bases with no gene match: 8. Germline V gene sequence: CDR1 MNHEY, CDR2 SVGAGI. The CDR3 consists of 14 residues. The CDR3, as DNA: TGTGCCAGCAGTTACGTACAGGGGTCTGAGGGCTACACCTTC. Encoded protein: CASSYVQGSEGYTF.

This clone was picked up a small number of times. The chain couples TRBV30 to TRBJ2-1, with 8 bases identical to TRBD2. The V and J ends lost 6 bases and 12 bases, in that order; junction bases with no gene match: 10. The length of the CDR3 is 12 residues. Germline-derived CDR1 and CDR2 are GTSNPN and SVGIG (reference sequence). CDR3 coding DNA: TGTGCCTGTACTTTAATCGGACTAGCGCAGTTCTTC. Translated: CACTLIGLAQFF. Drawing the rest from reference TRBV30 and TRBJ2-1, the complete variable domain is SQTIHQWPATLVQPVGSPLSLECTVEGTSNPNLYWYRQAAGRGLQLLFYSVGIGQISSEVPQNLSASRPQDRQFILSSKKLLLSDSGFYLCACTLIGLAQFFGPGTRLTVL.

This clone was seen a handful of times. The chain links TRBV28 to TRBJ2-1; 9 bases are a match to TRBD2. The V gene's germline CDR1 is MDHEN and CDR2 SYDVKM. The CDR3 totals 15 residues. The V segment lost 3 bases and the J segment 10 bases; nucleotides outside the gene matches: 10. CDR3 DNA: TGTGCCAGCAGTTTCCCAGGGATAGCGGGGGCCGAGCAGTTCTTC. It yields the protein CASSFPGIAGAEQFF.

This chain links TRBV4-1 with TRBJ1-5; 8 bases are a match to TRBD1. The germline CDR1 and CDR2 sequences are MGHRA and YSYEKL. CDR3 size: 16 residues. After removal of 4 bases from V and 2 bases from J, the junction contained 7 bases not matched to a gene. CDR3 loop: CASSRLQGVGNQPQHF. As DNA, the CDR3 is TGCGCCAGCAGCCGCCTACAGGGGGTCGGCAATCAGCCCCAGCATTTT.

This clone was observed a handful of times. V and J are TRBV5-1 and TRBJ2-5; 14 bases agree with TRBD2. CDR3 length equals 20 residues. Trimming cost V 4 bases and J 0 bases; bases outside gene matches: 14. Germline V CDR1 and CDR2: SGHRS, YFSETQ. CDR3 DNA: TGCGCCAGCAGCCCCATCGGACTAGCGGGGGGAGTACTCAACCAAGAGACCCAGTACTTC. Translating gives CASSPIGLAGGVLNQETQYF.

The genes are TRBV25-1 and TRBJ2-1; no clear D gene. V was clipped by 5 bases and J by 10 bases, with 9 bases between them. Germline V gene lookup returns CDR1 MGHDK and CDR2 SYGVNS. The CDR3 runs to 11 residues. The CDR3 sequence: CASSRMREQFF. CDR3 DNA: TGTGCCAGCAGTCGAATGAGGGAGCAGTTCTTC. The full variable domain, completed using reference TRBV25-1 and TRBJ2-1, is EADIYQTPRYLVIGTGKKITLECSQTMGHDKMYWYQQDPGMELHLIHYSYGVNSTEKGDLSSESTVSRIRTEHFPLTLESARPSHTSQYLCASSRMREQFFGPGTRLTVL.

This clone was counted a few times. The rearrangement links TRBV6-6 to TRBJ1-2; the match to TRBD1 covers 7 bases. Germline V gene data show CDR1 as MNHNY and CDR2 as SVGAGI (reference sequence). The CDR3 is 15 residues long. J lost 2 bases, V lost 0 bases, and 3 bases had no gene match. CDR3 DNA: TGTGCCAGCAGTTACTCGCCGGGACAGAACTATGGCTACACCTTC. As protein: CASSYSPGQNYGYTF.

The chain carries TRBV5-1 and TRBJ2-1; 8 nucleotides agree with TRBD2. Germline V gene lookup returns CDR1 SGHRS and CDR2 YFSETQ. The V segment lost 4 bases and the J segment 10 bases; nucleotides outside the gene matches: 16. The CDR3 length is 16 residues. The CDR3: CASSLPPGGAVGEQFF. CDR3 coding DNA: TGCGCCAGCAGCCTCCCCCCGGGGGGGGCAGTAGGGGAGCAGTTCTTC.

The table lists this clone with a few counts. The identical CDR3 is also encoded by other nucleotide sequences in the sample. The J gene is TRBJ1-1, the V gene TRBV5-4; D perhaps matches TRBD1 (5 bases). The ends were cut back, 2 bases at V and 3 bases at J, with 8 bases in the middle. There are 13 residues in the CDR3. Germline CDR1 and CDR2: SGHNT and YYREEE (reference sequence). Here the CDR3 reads CASSLQEDTEAFF. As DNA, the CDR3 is TGTGCCAGCAGCTTACAGGAGGACACTGAAGCTTTCTTT. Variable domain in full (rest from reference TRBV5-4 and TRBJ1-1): ETGVTQSPTHLIKTRGQQVTLRCSSQSGHNTVSWYQQALGQGPQFIFQYYREEENGRGNFPPRFSGLQFPNYSSELNVNALELDDSALYLCASSLQEDTEAFFGQGTRLTVV.

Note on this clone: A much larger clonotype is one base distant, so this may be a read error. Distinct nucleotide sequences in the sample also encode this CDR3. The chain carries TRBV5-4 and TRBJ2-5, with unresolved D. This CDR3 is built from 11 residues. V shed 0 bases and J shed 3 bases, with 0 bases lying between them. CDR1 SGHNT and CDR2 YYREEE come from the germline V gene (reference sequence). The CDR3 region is CASSLEETQYF. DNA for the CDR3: TGTGCCAGCAGCTTGGAAGAGACCCAGTACTTC.

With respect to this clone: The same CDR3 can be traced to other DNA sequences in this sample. The CDR3 DNA is TGCGCCAGCAGTCGGCAAATCCAGGAGACCCAGTACTTC. Translation: CASSRQIQETQYF. V usage is TRBV10-1 and J usage is TRBJ2-5; D is unclear. Germline loops: CDR1 WNHNN, CDR2 SYGVQD (reference sequence). V was pared by 5 bases and J by 5 bases, with 12 bases between. The CDR3 extends over 13 amino acids.

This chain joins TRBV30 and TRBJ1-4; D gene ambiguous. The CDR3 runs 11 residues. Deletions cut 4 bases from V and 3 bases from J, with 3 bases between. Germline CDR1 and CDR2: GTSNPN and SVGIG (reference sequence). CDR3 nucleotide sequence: TGTGCCTGGAATTCTAATGAAAAACTGTTTTTT. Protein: CAWNSNEKLFF.

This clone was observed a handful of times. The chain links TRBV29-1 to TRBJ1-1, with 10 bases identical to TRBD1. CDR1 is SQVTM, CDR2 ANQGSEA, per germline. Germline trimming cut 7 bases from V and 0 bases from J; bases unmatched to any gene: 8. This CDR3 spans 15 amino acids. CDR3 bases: TGCAGCGCCCCGGGACAGGGGAAATTGAACACTGAAGCTTTCTTT. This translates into CSAPGQGKLNTEAFF.

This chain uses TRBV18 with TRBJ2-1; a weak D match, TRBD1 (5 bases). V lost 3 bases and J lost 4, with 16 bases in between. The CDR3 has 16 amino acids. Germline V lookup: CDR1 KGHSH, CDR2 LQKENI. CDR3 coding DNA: TGTGCCAGCTCACCCTACGAAAAGACAGCTTACAATGAGCAGTTCTTC. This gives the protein CASSPYEKTAYNEQFF.

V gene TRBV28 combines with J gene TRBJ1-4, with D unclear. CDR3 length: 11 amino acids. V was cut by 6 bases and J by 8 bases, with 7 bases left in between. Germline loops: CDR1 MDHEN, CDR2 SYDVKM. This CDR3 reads CASRSREKLFF. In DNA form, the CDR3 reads TGTGCCAGCAGATCCAGGGAAAAACTGTTTTTT.

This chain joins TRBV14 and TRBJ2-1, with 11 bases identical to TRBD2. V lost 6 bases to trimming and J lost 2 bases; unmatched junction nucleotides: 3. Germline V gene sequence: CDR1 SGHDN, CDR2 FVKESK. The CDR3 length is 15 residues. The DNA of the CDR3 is TGTGCCAGCAGTTTAGCGGGGGGGACCTACAATGAGCAGTTCTTC. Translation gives CASSLAGGTYNEQFF.

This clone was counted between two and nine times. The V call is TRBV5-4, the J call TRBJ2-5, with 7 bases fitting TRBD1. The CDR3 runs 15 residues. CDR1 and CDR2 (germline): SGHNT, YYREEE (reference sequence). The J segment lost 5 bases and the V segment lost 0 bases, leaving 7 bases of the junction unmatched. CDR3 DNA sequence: TGTGCCAGCAGCTTGGGACAGGGAGCTCGGGAGACCCAGTACTTC. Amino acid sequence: CASSLGQGARETQYF. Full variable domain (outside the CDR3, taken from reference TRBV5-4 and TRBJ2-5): ETGVTQSPTHLIKTRGQQVTLRCSSQSGHNTVSWYQQALGQGPQFIFQYYREEENGRGNFPPRFSGLQFPNYSSELNVNALELDDSALYLCASSLGQGARETQYFGPGTRLLVL.

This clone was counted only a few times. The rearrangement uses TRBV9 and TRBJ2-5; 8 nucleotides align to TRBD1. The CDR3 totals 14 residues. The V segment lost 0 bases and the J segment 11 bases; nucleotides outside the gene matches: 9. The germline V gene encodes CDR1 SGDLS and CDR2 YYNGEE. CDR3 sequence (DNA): TGTGCCAGCAGCGTAGGGGGGACAGGTAGTGGACAGTACTTC. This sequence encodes CASSVGGTGSGQYF.

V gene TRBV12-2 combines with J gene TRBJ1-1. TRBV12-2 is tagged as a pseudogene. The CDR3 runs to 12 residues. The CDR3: CASRHGVDEAFF. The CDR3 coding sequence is TGTGCAAGTCGCCATGGGGTAGATGAAGCTTTCTTT.

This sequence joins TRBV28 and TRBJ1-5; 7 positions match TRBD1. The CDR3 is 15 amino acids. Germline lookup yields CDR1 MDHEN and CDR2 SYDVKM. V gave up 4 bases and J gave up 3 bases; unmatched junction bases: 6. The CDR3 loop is CASSWNTGDNQPQHF. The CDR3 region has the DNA TGTGCCAGCAGTTGGAATACAGGGGACAATCAGCCCCAGCATTTT.